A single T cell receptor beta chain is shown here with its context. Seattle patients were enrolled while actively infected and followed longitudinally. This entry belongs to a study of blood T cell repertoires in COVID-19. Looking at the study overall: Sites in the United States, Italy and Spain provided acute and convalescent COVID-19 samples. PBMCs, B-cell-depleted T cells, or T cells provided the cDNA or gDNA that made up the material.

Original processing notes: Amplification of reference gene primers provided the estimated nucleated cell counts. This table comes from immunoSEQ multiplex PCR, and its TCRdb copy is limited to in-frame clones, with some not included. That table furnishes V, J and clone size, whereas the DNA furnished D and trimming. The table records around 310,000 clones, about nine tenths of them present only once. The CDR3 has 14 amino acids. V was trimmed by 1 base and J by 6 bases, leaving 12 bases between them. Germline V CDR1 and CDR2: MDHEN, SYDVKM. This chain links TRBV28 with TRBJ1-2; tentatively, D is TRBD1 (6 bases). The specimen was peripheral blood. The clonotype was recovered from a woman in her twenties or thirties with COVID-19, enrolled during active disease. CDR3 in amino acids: CASSLSGQGHGYTF. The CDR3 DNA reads TGTGCCAGCAGTTTATCTGGCCAGGGGCATGGCTACACCTTC.